This T cell receptor (beta chain) was sequenced in a study of blood T cell repertoires in COVID-19. Across the whole study: Researchers got acute and convalescent COVID-19 samples from the United States, Italy and Spain.

This clone was picked up one time. Losses at the gene ends were 4 bases for V and 5 bases for J; bases not matched to a gene: 7. Germline V gene lookup returns CDR1 PRHDT and CDR2 FYEKMQ (reference sequence). The CDR3 runs to 15 residues. Generated by immunoSEQ multiplex PCR, the TCRdb table keeps only in-frame clones and is missing some. The table records 310,000 or so clones, 85% to 90% of them present only once. The sample was PBMCs or T cells enriched from blood (not recorded which). The TCR comes from a woman between 18 and 30 years old who had recovered from COVID-19. This chain uses TRBV13 with TRBJ2-2; 7 bases fit TRBD1. CDR3 coding DNA: TGTGCCAGCAGCTCTAGACAGGGAAGGACCGGGGAGCTGTTTTTT. Translating gives CASSSRQGRTGELFF.